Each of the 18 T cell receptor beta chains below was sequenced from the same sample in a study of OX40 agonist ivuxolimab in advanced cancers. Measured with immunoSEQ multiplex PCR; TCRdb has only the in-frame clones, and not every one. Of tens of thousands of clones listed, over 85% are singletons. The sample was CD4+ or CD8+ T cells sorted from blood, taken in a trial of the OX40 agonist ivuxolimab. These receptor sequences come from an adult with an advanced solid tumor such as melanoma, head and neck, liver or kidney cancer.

The CDR3 reads CASSFPGLADEETQYF. The DNA for the CDR3 is TGTGCCAGCAGCTTTCCGGGACTAGCGGATGAAGAGACCCAGTACTTC. The chain couples TRBV5-5 to TRBJ2-5, with 11 bases that match TRBD2. The CDR3 has 16 residues. Germline values: CDR1 SGHKS, CDR2 YYEKEE (reference sequence). V was clipped by 2 bases and J by 3 bases; unmatched bases: 6.

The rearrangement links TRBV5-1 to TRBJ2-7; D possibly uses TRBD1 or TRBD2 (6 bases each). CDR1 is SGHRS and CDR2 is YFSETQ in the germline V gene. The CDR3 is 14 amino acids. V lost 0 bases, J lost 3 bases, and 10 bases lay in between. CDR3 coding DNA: TGCGCCAGCAGCTTGGGGGGGGCGAGCTACGAGCAGTACTTC. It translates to CASSLGGASYEQYF.

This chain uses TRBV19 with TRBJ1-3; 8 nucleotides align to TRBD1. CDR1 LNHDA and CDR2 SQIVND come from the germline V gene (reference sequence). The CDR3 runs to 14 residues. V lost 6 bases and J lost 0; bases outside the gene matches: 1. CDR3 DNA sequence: TGTGCCAGTAGCACAGGGGGCTCTGGAAACACCATATATTTT. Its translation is CASSTGGSGNTIYF.

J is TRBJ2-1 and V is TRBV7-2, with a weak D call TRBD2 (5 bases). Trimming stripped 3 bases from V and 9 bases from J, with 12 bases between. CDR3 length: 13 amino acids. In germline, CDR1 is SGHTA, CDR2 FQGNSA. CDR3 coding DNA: TGTGCCAGCAGCTTGGCCCTAGCTGGTGAGCAGTTCTTC. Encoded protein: CASSLALAGEQFF.

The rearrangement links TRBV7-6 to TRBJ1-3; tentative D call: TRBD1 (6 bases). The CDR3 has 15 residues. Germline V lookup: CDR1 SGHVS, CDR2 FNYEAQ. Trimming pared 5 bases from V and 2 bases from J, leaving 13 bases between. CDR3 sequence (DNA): TGTGCCAGCAGCCCCCGCCACAGGGCTGGAAACACCATATATTTT. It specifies CASSPRHRAGNTIYF.

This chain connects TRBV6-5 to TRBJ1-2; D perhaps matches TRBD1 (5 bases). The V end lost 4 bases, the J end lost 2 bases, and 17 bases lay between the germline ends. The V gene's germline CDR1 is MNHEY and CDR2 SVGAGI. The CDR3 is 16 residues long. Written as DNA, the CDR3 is TGTGCCAGCAGTTCGACCTTCGCGGGACGGAACTATGGCTACACCTTC. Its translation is CASSSTFAGRNYGYTF.

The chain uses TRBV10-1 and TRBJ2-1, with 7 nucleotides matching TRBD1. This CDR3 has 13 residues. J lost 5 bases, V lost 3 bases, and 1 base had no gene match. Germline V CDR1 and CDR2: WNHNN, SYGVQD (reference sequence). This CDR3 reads CASSDTGDNEQFF. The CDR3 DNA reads TGCGCCAGCAGTGATACAGGGGACAATGAGCAGTTCTTC.

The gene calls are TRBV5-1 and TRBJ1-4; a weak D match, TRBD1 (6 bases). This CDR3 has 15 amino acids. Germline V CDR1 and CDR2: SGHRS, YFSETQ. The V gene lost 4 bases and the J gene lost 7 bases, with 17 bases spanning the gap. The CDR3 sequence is CASSENTGKGEKLFF. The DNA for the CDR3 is TGCGCCAGCAGCGAAAATACAGGGAAGGGTGAAAAACTGTTTTTT.

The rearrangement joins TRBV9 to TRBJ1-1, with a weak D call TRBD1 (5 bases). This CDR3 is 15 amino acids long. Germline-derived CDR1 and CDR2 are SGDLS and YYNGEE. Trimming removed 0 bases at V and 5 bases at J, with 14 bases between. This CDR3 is CASSVGPWGRTEAFF. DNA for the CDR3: TGTGCCAGCAGCGTAGGACCGTGGGGCAGGACTGAAGCTTTCTTT.

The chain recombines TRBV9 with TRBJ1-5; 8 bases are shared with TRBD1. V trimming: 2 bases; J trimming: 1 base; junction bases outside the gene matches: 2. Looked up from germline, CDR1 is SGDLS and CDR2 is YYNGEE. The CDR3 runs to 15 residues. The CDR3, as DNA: TGTGCCAGCAGCGTGACAGGGGTCAGCAATCAGCCCCAGCATTTT. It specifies CASSVTGVSNQPQHF. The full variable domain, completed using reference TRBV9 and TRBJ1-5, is DSGVTQTPKHLITATGQRVTLRCSPRSGDLSVYWYQQSLDQGLQFLIQYYNGEERAKGNILERFSAQQFPDLHSELNLSSLELGDSALYFCASSVTGVSNQPQHFGDGTRLSIL.

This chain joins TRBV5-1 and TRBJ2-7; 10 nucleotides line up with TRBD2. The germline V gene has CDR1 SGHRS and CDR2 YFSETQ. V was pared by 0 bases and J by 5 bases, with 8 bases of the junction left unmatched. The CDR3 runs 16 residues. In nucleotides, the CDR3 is TGCGCCAGCAGCTTGGATGGGCTAGCGGGAGCCAACGAGCAGTACTTC. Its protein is CASSLDGLAGANEQYF.

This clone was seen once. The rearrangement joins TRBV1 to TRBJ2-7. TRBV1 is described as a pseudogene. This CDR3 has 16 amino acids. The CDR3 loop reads CTSSLDRAILGYEQYF. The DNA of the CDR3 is TGCACCAGCAGCCTCGACCGGGCGATTCTAGGATACGAGCAGTACTTC.

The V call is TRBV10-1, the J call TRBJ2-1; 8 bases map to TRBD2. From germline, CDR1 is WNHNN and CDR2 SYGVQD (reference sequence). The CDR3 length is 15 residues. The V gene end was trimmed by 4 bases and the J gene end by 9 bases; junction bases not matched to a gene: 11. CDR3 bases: TGCGCCAGCAGTGTGGAGCGGGGGAGGCCTGGTGAGCAGTTCTTC. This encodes CASSVERGRPGEQFF.

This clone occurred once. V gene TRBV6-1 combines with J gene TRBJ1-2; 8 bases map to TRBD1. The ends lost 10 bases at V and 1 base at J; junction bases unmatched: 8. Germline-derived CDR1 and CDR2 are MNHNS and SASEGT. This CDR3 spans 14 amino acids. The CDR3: CAMTTGDNNYGYTF. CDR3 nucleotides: TGTGCCATGACGACAGGGGACAATAACTATGGCTACACCTTC.

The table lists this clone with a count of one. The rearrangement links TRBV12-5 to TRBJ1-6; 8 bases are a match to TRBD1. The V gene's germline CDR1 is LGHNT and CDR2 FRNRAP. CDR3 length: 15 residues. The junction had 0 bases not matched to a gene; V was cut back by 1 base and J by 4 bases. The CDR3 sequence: CASGLGDRYNSPLHF. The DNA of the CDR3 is TGTGCTAGTGGTTTGGGGGACAGGTATAATTCACCCCTCCACTTT.

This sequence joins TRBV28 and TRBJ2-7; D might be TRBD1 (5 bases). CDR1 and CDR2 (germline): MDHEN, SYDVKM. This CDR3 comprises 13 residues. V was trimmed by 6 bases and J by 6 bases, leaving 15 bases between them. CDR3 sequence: CASRLSLRAEQYF. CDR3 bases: TGTGCCAGCAGGCTATCCCTCAGGGCCGAGCAGTACTTC.

This CDR3 is CASSPPGQGGEKLFF. The CDR3 coding sequence is TGTGCCAGCAGTCCGCCGGGACAGGGGGGTGAAAAACTGTTTTTT. The chain employs TRBV28 and TRBJ1-4; 11 positions match TRBD1. Germline assignment: CDR1 MDHEN and CDR2 SYDVKM. The trim removed 5 bases at V and 7 bases at J, leaving 6 bases unmatched. CDR3 length: 15 residues.

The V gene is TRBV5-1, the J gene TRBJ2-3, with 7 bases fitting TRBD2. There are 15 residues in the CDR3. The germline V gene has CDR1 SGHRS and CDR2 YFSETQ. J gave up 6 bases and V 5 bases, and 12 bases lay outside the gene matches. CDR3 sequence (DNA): TGCGCCAGCAGTGGTCGCGGGAGAGGGTCCGATACGCAGTATTTT. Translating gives CASSGRGRGSDTQYF.